This T cell receptor (beta chain) derives from a study of blood T cell repertoires in COVID-19 (dated by TCRdb to the early 2020s). At the level of the whole study: Collaborator samples came from the United States, Italy and Spain and covered acute and convalescent phases of COVID-19. Nearly every sample came with metadata listing a de-identified subject ID, COVID-19 status, age in years and sex. The repertoires were released in a freely available public database intended as a resource for research on the immune response to SARS-CoV-2. Samples were obtained from the ongoing ImmuneRACE study (first 160 participants) and from 950 to 1,500 subjects provided by 6 global collaborators. The material from the prospective study consisted of cDNA or gDNA derived from T cells, B-cell-depleted T cells, or PBMCs. Where available, HLA class I and class II types were taken from metadata supplied by the sample provider and were not determined by assay-based typing. Deeply sampled blood TCRbeta repertoires from subjects exposed to, actively infected with, or recovered from COVID-19 were included in the dataset.

TCRbeta CDR3 regions were amplified from genomic DNA using the immunoSEQ Assay, a bias-controlled multiplex PCR. The source study handled its data this way. The number of nucleated cells in each sample was estimated from the amplification of reference gene primers within the assay. To quantify the absolute abundance of each unique TCRbeta CDR3 rearrangement, sequence reads were collapsed and filtered. For each sample, productive Simpson clonality was calculated as the square root of Simpson's diversity index across productive rearrangements. TCRdb provides this immuneACCESS table in a form limited to in-frame rearrangements. Some clones are lacking; in checked studies, under half of them reflect an unresolved V gene, and why the rest are absent is not known. V and J calls plus clone size are reproduced from that table; the DNA served to infer D and trimming. This sample has a few hundred thousand clones in its table, and around 89% of those were observed once. The ten most abundant clones make up approximately 2% of the sample.

On this clone: Its binding antigen is unknown. No clone much larger than this one lies a single base away; base qualities are absent.

Participants in the prospective study were aged about 18 to 89 years, lived in 20 to 30 United States geographic areas, and enrolled through a virtual design. In the prospective study, participants were assigned to cohorts based on the clinical history participants reported in a screening survey and a study questionnaire. Recovered participants in ImmuneRACE Cohort 3 were defined by two consecutive negative NP/OP PCR tests, clearance by a healthcare professional, or resolution of symptoms. In the prospective study, mobile phlebotomists collected whole blood, serum and a nasopharyngeal or oropharyngeal swab from each participant. Participants in the prospective study had the option to provide additional blood draws and questionnaires over a roughly two-month period. Before DNA extraction, prospective study blood samples were shipped either frozen or at room temperature. The germline V gene (reference sequence) yields MNHEY for CDR1 and SMNVEV for CDR2. V is trimmed back by 3 bases and J by 0 bases, and the junction contains 3 bases that no gene match accounts for. The cysteine opens and the phenylalanine closes a CDR3 of 15 amino acids. The retained sequence is limited to the CDR3, 45 bases, with the frame set at the first base.

What the study reported, not specific to this receptor: How much clinical and demographic metadata was included differed by source and by participant, and the metadata was provided uncurated.

The sequence derives from a woman in her forties who had recovered from COVID-19. Source material: PBMCs or T cells enriched from blood (not recorded which). The rearrangement combines TRBV27 with TRBJ1-2, with 8 middle bases fitting TRBD1. The CDR3 region has the sequence CASSFLDRANYGYTF. The DNA is TGTGCCAGCAGTTTCTTGGACAGGGCTAACTATGGCTACACCTTC.